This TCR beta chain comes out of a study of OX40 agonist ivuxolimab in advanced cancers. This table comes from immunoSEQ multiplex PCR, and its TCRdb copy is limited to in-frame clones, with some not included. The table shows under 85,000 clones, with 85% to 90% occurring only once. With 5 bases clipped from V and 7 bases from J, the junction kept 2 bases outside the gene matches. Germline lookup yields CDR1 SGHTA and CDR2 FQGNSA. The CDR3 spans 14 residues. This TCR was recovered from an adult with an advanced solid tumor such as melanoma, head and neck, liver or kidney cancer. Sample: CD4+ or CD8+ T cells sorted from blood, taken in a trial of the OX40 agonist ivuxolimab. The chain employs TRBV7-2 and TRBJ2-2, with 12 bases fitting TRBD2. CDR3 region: CASSTGLAGGELFF. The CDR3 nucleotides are TGTGCCAGCAGCACGGGACTAGCGGGCGGGGAGCTGTTTTTT.